The clone carrying this T cell receptor beta chain was detected a few times. No antigen is known for it. Using RNA transcripts as the source, TCR beta CDR3 regions were amplified. Primed by the HTBI set, a first-round RT-PCR was run on the TCR CDR3. One entry per CDR3 protein results from TCRdb running MiXCR on the multiplex PCR reads. The data hold around 620,000 distinct CDR3 sequences, with roughly 16% observed a single time. The data were taken from a study of T cells in Graves' hyperthyroidism and ophthalmopathy. Overall study findings and caveats: From stable hyperthyroidism, ophthalmopathy was set apart by a 13 V-J model.

CDR1 and CDR2 from the germline V gene are MNHEY and SVGEGT. V was cut by 8 bases and J by 6 bases, with 7 bases left in between. The CDR3 has 10 amino acids. The TCR sequence derives from a woman aged 30 to 39 with Graves' hyperthyroidism. The sample was blood. This chain joins TRBV6-2 or TRBV6-3 and TRBJ1-2; no clear D gene. Here the CDR3 DNA reads TGTGCCAGCGGATTAAATGGCTACACCTTC. Amino acids: CASGLNGYTF.